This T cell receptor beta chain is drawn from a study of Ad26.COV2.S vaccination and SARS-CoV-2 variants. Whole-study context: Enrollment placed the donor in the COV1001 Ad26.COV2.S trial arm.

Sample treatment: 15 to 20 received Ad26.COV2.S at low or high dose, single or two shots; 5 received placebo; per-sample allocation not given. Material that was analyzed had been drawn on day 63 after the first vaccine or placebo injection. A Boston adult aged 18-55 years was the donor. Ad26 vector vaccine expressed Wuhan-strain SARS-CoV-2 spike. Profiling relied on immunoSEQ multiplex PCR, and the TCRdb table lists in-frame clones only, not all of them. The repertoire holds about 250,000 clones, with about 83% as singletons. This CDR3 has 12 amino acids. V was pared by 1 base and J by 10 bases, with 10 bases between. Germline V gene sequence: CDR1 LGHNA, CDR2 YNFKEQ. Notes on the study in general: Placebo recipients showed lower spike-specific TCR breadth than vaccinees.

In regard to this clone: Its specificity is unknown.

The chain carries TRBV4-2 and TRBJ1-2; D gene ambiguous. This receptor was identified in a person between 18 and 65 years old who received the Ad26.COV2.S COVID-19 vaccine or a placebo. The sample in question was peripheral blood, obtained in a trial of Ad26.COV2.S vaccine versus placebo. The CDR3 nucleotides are TGTGCCAGCAGCCAAGTGGCCAGCGACTACACCTTC. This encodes CASSQVASDYTF.